Shown below are 2 T cell receptor beta chains from a single sample sequenced in a study of T-cell memory formation after mild COVID-19. TCRdb used MiXCR to reprocess the 5' RACE reads, holding one entry per CDR3 protein. The repertoire includes about 270,000 distinct CDR3 sequences, more than 15% of them detected once, and 20% to 25% sits in the top ten. Sequenced sample: PBMCs or a T cell subset sorted from them (not recorded which). These receptors all stem from a man aged 18 to 35 who had mild COVID-19 (a few samples of this study predate the infection). Cell type and time point are not known.

In regard to this clonotype: Since the CDR3 does not end with the conserved phenylalanine or tryptophan, this likely comes from a read error. No DNA is shown, since the ends of the CDR3 on it are uncertain; the CDR3 is the one TCRdb lists. V usage is TRBV6-6 and J usage is TRBJ2-6; whether TRBD1, the table's D call, matches the DNA was not checked. Germline V gene sequence: CDR1 MNHNY, CDR2 SVGAGI (reference sequence). Inclusive of both ends, the CDR3 amounts to 13 amino acids. The chain's CDR3 is CASSSTTGGSIPP.

This clonotype was detected a few times. The chain has TRBV29-1 and TRBJ2-5; D unresolved. CDR3 size: 10 residues. The V and J ends lost 4 bases and 6 bases respectively, with 6 bases between them. Germline lookup yields CDR1 SQVTM and CDR2 ANQGSEA. The CDR3: CSVGEKTQYF. Here the CDR3 DNA reads TGCAGCGTTGGCGAGAAGACCCAGTACTTC.